The 9 T cell receptor beta chains in this list originate from one sample, sequenced in a study of tumor and adjacent non-tumor tissue in lung cancer. TCRbeta libraries were built with three rounds of nested PCR, modified from ARM-PCR. One entry per CDR3 protein, called by TCRdb with MiXCR from the multiplex PCR reads. The sample consists of more than 120,000 distinct CDR3 sequences, approximately 64% of them appearing once. RNA was extracted from bulk tissue without any cell sorting. Sequencing input: lung tumor tissue. The receptors were gathered from a man in his 60s with small cell lung cancer.

In the case of this clonotype: This clone may be a read error of a much larger clone one base away. A read error is likely, as this CDR3 ends without the conserved phenylalanine or tryptophan. This chain uses TRBV20-1 with TRBJ2-7; TRBD1 might be the D (6 bases). This CDR3 spans 11 amino acids. V lost 3 bases and J lost 6, with 9 bases in between. The germline V gene has CDR1 DFQATT and CDR2 SNEGSKA (reference sequence). CDR3: CSASRTAEQYS. The CDR3 DNA is TGCAGTGCTAGTAGGACAGCCGAGCAGTACTCC.

Only a few counts were recorded for this clonotype. Here the CDR3 reads CSARVLAGGRNEQFF. The CDR3 DNA follows: TGCAGTGCTAGGGTGCTAGCGGGAGGAAGGAATGAGCAGTTCTTC. The J gene is TRBJ2-1, the V gene TRBV20-1, with 11 bases that match TRBD2. The CDR3 consists of 15 residues. Losses at the gene ends were 3 bases for V and 7 bases for J; bases not matched to a gene: 8. Germline V gene lookup returns CDR1 DFQATT and CDR2 SNEGSKA (reference sequence).

This chain connects TRBV5-1 to TRBJ2-1; D remains ambiguous. This CDR3 spans 13 amino acids. Trimming removed 4 bases from V and 5 bases from J, with 10 bases in between. CDR1 is SGHRS, CDR2 YFSETQ, per germline. The CDR3 sequence is CASSVVGNNEQFF. In DNA, the CDR3 is TGCGCCAGCAGCGTAGTAGGGAACAATGAGCAGTTCTTC. The full variable domain, rest sourced from reference TRBV5-1 and TRBJ2-1, is KAGVTQTPRYLIKTRGQQVTLSCSPISGHRSVSWYQQTPGQGLQFLFEYFSETQRNKGNFPGRFSGRQFSNSRSEMNVSTLELGDSALYLCASSVVGNNEQFFGPGTRLTVL.

This sequence joins TRBV2 and TRBJ2-3; perhaps D is TRBD1 or TRBD2 (6 bases each). The V end was cut by 8 bases, the J end by 2 bases, with 14 bases between. The CDR3 has 14 amino acids. Germline V lookup: CDR1 SNHLY, CDR2 FYNNEI. Here the CDR3 DNA reads TGTGCCAGCGGCGGGACATCCGCCACAGATACGCAGTATTTT. Protein sequence: CASGGTSATDTQYF.

This chain uses TRBV5-4 with TRBJ2-5, with 8 bases lining up with TRBD1. Germline V CDR1 and CDR2: SGHNT, YYREEE (reference sequence). CDR3 length: 14 residues. Trimming removed 1 base from V and 6 bases from J; junction bases left unmatched: 5. The CDR3 protein is CASSLPGGAKTQYF. In DNA, the CDR3 is TGTGCCAGCAGCTTGCCAGGGGGCGCAAAGACCCAGTACTTC.

Worth noting for this clonotype: The junction departs from the called germline gene at one end, perhaps through a read error. The V gene is TRBV11-1, the J gene TRBJ2-1; D not resolved. Germline V gives CDR1 SGHAT, CDR2 FQDESV (reference sequence). The CDR3 has 13 amino acids. CDR3 residues: CVSSLDGINEQFF. DNA for the CDR3: TGTGTCAGCAGCTTAGATGGAATCAATGAGCAGTTCTTC.

This clonotype was observed once. The V and J genes are TRBV13 and TRBJ2-3; D gene ambiguous. The germline V and J ends were trimmed by 7 bases and 6 bases, with 17 bases remaining between them. The CDR3 runs to 14 residues. CDR1 is PRHDT, CDR2 FYEKMQ, per germline (reference sequence). The CDR3 spells CASNSRRSSDTQYF. CDR3 DNA: TGTGCCAGCAACTCCCGGCGGTCGTCGGATACGCAGTATTTT.

Ten or more counts support this clonotype. The V call is TRBV29-1, the J call TRBJ1-1; D remains unclear. Trimming cost V 3 bases and J 4 bases, with 9 bases left between them. CDR3 length: 12 residues. Germline V gives CDR1 SQVTM, CDR2 ANQGSEA. The CDR3 is CSVDGGFTEAFF. Written as DNA, the CDR3 is TGCAGCGTTGATGGAGGGTTCACTGAAGCTTTCTTT.

Comment on this clonotype: The CDR3 end shows no conserved phenylalanine or tryptophan, and so a read error is likely. The V and J genes are TRBV10-3 and TRBJ1-5, with D perhaps matching TRBD1 (5 bases). The CDR3 sequence is 14 residues long. V dropped 3 bases and J dropped 8 bases, with 14 bases sitting between them. Germline V gene sequence: CDR1 ENHRY, CDR2 SYGVKD. CDR3 sequence reads: CAISEAGPWEPQHC. The CDR3 bases are TGTGCCATCAGTGAAGCGGGACCCTGGGAGCCCCAGCATTGT.